This T cell receptor beta chain came from a study of blood T cells in healthy people across ages. Concerning this clonotype: The antigen is unknown.

Overall study findings and caveats: The unknown donor CMV status may have confounded expanded clonotype changes.

Peripheral blood was drawn, about 9.7 milliliters per donor. It was with a sample-barcoded 5' primer and a J-beta primer mix that a second PCR of about 6 to 12 cycles was run. MiXCR, run by TCRdb on the 5' RACE reads, gives a single entry per CDR3 protein. The sample lists around 800,000 distinct CDR3 sequences, 53% occurring once. This receptor was identified in a man older than 75 in good health. The sample was blood.

CDR3 coding DNA: TGTGCCAGCAGCCAAGAAGGTCGGACGACTCAGTGGGATGAGCAGTTCTTC. Protein: CASSQEGRTTQWDEQFF. V usage is TRBV3-1 and J usage is TRBJ2-1, with no clear D. V shed 0 bases and J shed 8 bases, with 20 bases lying between them. Germline CDR1 LGHDT, CDR2 YNNKEL (reference sequence). The CDR3 is made up of 17 amino acids.